The rows below give T cell receptor beta chains drawn from one sample of a study of cytomegalovirus exposure and HLA in healthy donors. Clones were read by immunoSEQ multiplex PCR, and TCRdb kept only the in-frame ones, dropping some. The repertoire consists of more than 150,000 clones, with about 77% occurring once and the leading ten covering 2% to 2.5%. Input material: PBMCs. The receptors shown here come from a woman aged 30 to 39 in good health and CMV-seropositive. The CDR3 runs from the conserved cysteine through the conserved F or W. Each record gives: clone size, V gene, J gene, D gene, CDR3 length, CDR3 DNA, CDR3 protein. The D gene is left open where the match is weak. Part of the rows lack a size; the others show once, few, many or a class for expanded clones.

abundance: NA; v_gene: TRBV5-1; j_gene: TRBJ2-7; d_gene: TRBD1; len: 15; CDR3nt: TGCGCCAGCAGCTTGAGATGGGACAGGCCCAACGAGCAGTACTTC; CDR3aa: CASSLRWDRPNEQYF
abundance: NA; v_gene: TRBV7-2; j_gene: TRBJ2-1; d_gene: NA; len: 14; CDR3nt: TGTGCCAGCAGCTTAGGGATAGCACGGGATGAGCAGTTCTTC; CDR3aa: CASSLGIARDEQFF
abundance: NA; v_gene: TRBV30; j_gene: TRBJ2-7; d_gene: NA; len: 13; CDR3nt: TGTGCCTTCCTACAGCCCCCTGGCTACGAGCAGTACTTC; CDR3aa: CAFLQPPGYEQYF
abundance: few; v_gene: TRBV6-5; j_gene: TRBJ2-7; d_gene: TRBD1; len: 13; CDR3nt: TGTGCCAGCAAAGACAGGGGATTGGGCGAGCAGTACTTC; CDR3aa: CASKDRGLGEQYF
abundance: NA; v_gene: TRBV4-3; j_gene: TRBJ2-7; d_gene: NA; len: 15; CDR3nt: TGCGCCAGCAGCCAAGATGATCTGCGGCCCTACGAGCAGTACTTC; CDR3aa: CASSQDDLRPYEQYF
abundance: NA; v_gene: TRBV7-9; j_gene: TRBJ1-2; d_gene: TRBD1; len: 19; CDR3nt: TGTGCCAGCAGCTCCCCGTTCTCCGGGACAGGGGGCAGGGGCTATGGCTACACCTTC; CDR3aa: CASSSPFSGTGGRGYGYTF
abundance: NA; v_gene: TRBV2; j_gene: TRBJ2-7; d_gene: NA; len: 14; CDR3nt: TGTGCCAGCACGGTACCGGGACTCACCTACGAGCAGTACTTC; CDR3aa: CASTVPGLTYEQYF
abundance: few; v_gene: TRBV4-1; j_gene: TRBJ1-6; d_gene: NA; len: 18; CDR3nt: TGCGCCAGCAGCCAAGATCCCGCCGGAAGGACAGACCATTCACCCCTCCACTTT; CDR3aa: CASSQDPAGRTDHSPLHF
abundance: NA; v_gene: TRBV2; j_gene: TRBJ2-3; d_gene: NA; len: 15; CDR3nt: TGTGCCCCGCCTCTCCGTAGCCGAGGGACAGATACGCAGTATTTT; CDR3aa: CAPPLRSRGTDTQYF
abundance: NA; v_gene: TRBV4-3; j_gene: TRBJ1-1; d_gene: TRBD1; len: 17; CDR3nt: TGCGCCAGCAGCCAAGATTTGGGGACAGGGGGATTTACTGAAGCTTTCTTT; CDR3aa: CASSQDLGTGGFTEAFF
abundance: NA; v_gene: TRBV7-6; j_gene: TRBJ2-2; d_gene: TRBD1; len: 15; CDR3nt: TGTGCCAGCAGCCCGGGACAGGGAGGCACCGGGGAGCTGTTTTTT; CDR3aa: CASSPGQGGTGELFF
abundance: NA; v_gene: TRBV19; j_gene: TRBJ2-6; d_gene: NA; len: 18; CDR3nt: TGTGCCAGTAGTTTCCCCCTAGTCTTCGTGTCTGGGGCCAACGTCCTGACTTTC; CDR3aa: CASSFPLVFVSGANVLTF
abundance: NA; v_gene: TRBV19; j_gene: TRBJ1-6; d_gene: NA; len: 14; CDR3nt: TGTGCCAGTAGTAGAAAGGGGGATCCCTCACCCCTCCACTTT; CDR3aa: CASSRKGDPSPLHF
abundance: NA; v_gene: TRBV4-1; j_gene: TRBJ1-2; d_gene: TRBD1; len: 13; CDR3nt: TGCGCCAGCAGCCCGGGAGGGGGCGGTGGCTACACCTTC; CDR3aa: CASSPGGGGGYTF
abundance: NA; v_gene: TRBV28; j_gene: TRBJ1-5; d_gene: NA; len: 16; CDR3nt: TGTGCCAGCAGCCAGGGGAGGGTAAATAGCAATCAGCCCCAGCATTTT; CDR3aa: CASSQGRVNSNQPQHF
abundance: NA; v_gene: TRBV4-1; j_gene: TRBJ2-1; d_gene: NA; len: 16; CDR3nt: TGCGCCAGCAGCCAGGGAGAGGGGGACCCCTACAATGAGCAGTTCTTC; CDR3aa: CASSQGEGDPYNEQFF
abundance: NA; v_gene: TRBV11-3; j_gene: TRBJ2-5; d_gene: TRBD2; len: 12; CDR3nt: TGTGCCAGCAGCTCCGGGGGGGAGACCCAGTACTTC; CDR3aa: CASSSGGETQYF
abundance: NA; v_gene: TRBV6-5; j_gene: TRBJ2-3; d_gene: NA; len: 13; CDR3nt: TGTGCCAGCAGTTTCCGGGGAACAGATACGCAGTATTTT; CDR3aa: CASSFRGTDTQYF
abundance: NA; v_gene: TRBV7-3; j_gene: TRBJ2-7; d_gene: NA; len: 13; CDR3nt: TGTGCCAGCAGTTTTGACGACTCCTACGAGCAGTACTTC; CDR3aa: CASSFDDSYEQYF
abundance: NA; v_gene: TRBV4-3; j_gene: TRBJ2-7; d_gene: TRBD2; len: 17; CDR3nt: TGCGCCAGCAGCCAGGCTCGACTAGCGGGACCCGCTGGGGAGCAGTACTTC; CDR3aa: CASSQARLAGPAGEQYF
abundance: NA; v_gene: TRBV28; j_gene: TRBJ1-1; d_gene: NA; len: 13; CDR3nt: TGTGCCAGCAGATTCTTTGTGGGCAATGAAGCTTTCTTT; CDR3aa: CASRFFVGNEAFF
abundance: NA; v_gene: TRBV7-2; j_gene: TRBJ2-1; d_gene: TRBD2; len: 15; CDR3nt: TGTGCCAGCAGCCCGCGGGGGGTTACTTACAATGAGCAGTTCTTC; CDR3aa: CASSPRGVTYNEQFF
abundance: once; v_gene: TRBV18; j_gene: TRBJ2-5; d_gene: NA; len: 13; CDR3nt: TGTGCCAGCTCACGGACATTCCAAGAGACCCAGTACTTC; CDR3aa: CASSRTFQETQYF
abundance: NA; v_gene: TRBV7-2; j_gene: TRBJ2-3; d_gene: TRBD2; len: 14; CDR3nt: TGTGCCAGCAGCTCATTTCTAGCGGGGGGGCCTCAGTATTTT; CDR3aa: CASSSFLAGGPQYF
abundance: NA; v_gene: TRBV18; j_gene: TRBJ1-3; d_gene: TRBD1; len: 16; CDR3nt: TGTGCCAGCTCACCTTTCGACAGGGGCGATGGAAACACCATATATTTT; CDR3aa: CASSPFDRGDGNTIYF
abundance: NA; v_gene: TRBV29-1; j_gene: TRBJ2-6; d_gene: NA; len: 12; CDR3nt: TGCAGCGTTCGGTCTGGGGCCAACGGCCTGACTTTC; CDR3aa: CSVRSGANGLTF
abundance: NA; v_gene: TRBV27; j_gene: TRBJ2-7; d_gene: TRBD1; len: 14; CDR3nt: TGTGCCAGCAGTTCCACAGGGGTCCGCTACGAGCAGTACTTC; CDR3aa: CASSSTGVRYEQYF
abundance: NA; v_gene: TRBV2; j_gene: TRBJ1-5; d_gene: NA; len: 14; CDR3nt: TGTGCCAGCAGTGAGAATCAGGGCAATCAGCCCCAGCATTTT; CDR3aa: CASSENQGNQPQHF
abundance: NA; v_gene: TRBV10-3; j_gene: TRBJ1-2; d_gene: TRBD1; len: 13; CDR3nt: TGTGCCATCAGTGAGGGGACAGGGGTTGGCTACACCTTC; CDR3aa: CAISEGTGVGYTF
abundance: NA; v_gene: TRBV5-4; j_gene: TRBJ2-7; d_gene: NA; len: 13; CDR3nt: TGTGCCAGCAGCAGGGACAGCGGGTACGAGCAGTACTTC; CDR3aa: CASSRDSGYEQYF
abundance: NA; v_gene: TRBV5-4; j_gene: TRBJ1-6; d_gene: NA; len: 16; CDR3nt: TGTGCCAGCAGCTTGTTCAGGGGCGCTGATAATTCACCCCTCCACTTT; CDR3aa: CASSLFRGADNSPLHF
abundance: NA; v_gene: TRBV7-2; j_gene: TRBJ2-2; d_gene: NA; len: 15; CDR3nt: TGTGCCAGCAGCTTAGGCGCGTCCAACACCGGGGAGCTGTTTTTT; CDR3aa: CASSLGASNTGELFF
abundance: few; v_gene: TRBV6-6; j_gene: TRBJ2-7; d_gene: TRBD1; len: 14; CDR3nt: TGTGCCAGCATCCCCTCACAGGGGGCCTACGAGCAGTACTTC; CDR3aa: CASIPSQGAYEQYF
abundance: NA; v_gene: TRBV19; j_gene: TRBJ1-2; d_gene: NA; len: 14; CDR3nt: TGTGCCAGTAGTAGCCTGATGAGTAGCTATGGCTACACCTTC; CDR3aa: CASSSLMSSYGYTF